The 27 T cell receptor beta chains listed next were all sequenced from one sample in a study of CD8+ T cells in alopecia areata. Alopecia areata patients provided lesional scalp punch biopsies and peripheral blood, both collected for the study. After isolation, RNA underwent reverse transcription to generate cDNA as the sequencing template. The table came from immunoSEQ multiplex PCR; TCRdb's copy has only in-frame clones and leaves some out. The table includes roughly 14,000 clones, 50% to 60% detected once. Source: skin, taken at week 0. The source of these receptors is a human donor with alopecia areata.

V usage is TRBV2 and J usage is TRBJ1-1; no clear D gene. The CDR3 runs to 11 residues. Germline V gene data show CDR1 as SNHLY and CDR2 as FYNNEI. Trimming stripped 3 bases from V and 7 bases from J, with 6 bases between. CDR3 protein: CASSEPGEAFF. The CDR3 nucleotides are TGTGCCAGCAGTGAGCCCGGTGAAGCTTTCTTT.

This sequence joins TRBV6-5 and TRBJ2-7; D remains unclear. This CDR3 has 12 amino acids. The V gene's germline CDR1 is MNHEY and CDR2 SVGAGI. V gave up 6 bases and J gave up 1 base, with 7 bases separating them. The DNA for the CDR3 is TGTGCCAGCAGACACCAATCCTACGAGCAGTACTTC. Encoded protein: CASRHQSYEQYF.

The chain recombines TRBV4-1 with TRBJ2-7, with D possibly TRBD2 on 5 matching bases. The CDR3 runs to 13 residues. Trimming shortened V by 1 base and J by 8 bases, and 12 bases separated the two germline ends. In germline, CDR1 is MGHRA, CDR2 YSYEKL. Here the CDR3 DNA reads TGCGCCAGCAGCCAAGGGAACGGGGTCAAGCAGTACTTC. Protein sequence: CASSQGNGVKQYF.

CDR3 DNA: TGCGCCAGCAGCCAAAATCCGGGACGGTCCTCCTACGAGCAGTACTTC. As protein: CASSQNPGRSSYEQYF. The V and J genes are TRBV4-1 and TRBJ2-7; D tentatively reads TRBD1 or TRBD2 (5 bases each). Trimming pared 2 bases from V and 0 bases from J, leaving 14 bases between. The CDR3 consists of 16 residues. The germline V gene encodes CDR1 MGHRA and CDR2 YSYEKL.

The chain recombines TRBV27 with TRBJ2-3; D is ambiguous. The CDR3 consists of 15 residues. V was shortened by 3 bases and J by 2 bases, with 12 bases between the two germline ends. Germline values: CDR1 MNHEY, CDR2 SMNVEV (reference sequence). CDR3 DNA sequence: TGTGCCAGCAGTTTCTCGACCTTCGTCACAGATACGCAGTATTTT. Translating gives CASSFSTFVTDTQYF.

CDR3 loop: CASAWQMNTEAFF. The DNA for the CDR3 is TGTGCCAGCGCGTGGCAGATGAACACTGAAGCTTTCTTT. The rearrangement joins TRBV28 to TRBJ1-1; D call uncertain. This CDR3 contains 13 residues. Germline CDR1 is MDHEN and CDR2 is SYDVKM. The V and J ends lost 8 bases and 0 bases respectively, with 10 bases between them. Filled out from reference TRBV28 and TRBJ1-1, the complete variable domain reads DVKVTQSSRYLVKRTGEKVFLECVQDMDHENMFWYRQDPGLGLRLIYFSYDVKMKEKGDIPEGYSVSREKKERFSLILESASTNQTSMYLCASAWQMNTEAFFGQGTRLTVV.

This chain uses TRBV30 with TRBJ1-6, with 10 positions matching TRBD1. There are 16 residues in the CDR3. The trim removed 7 bases at V and 7 bases at J, leaving 13 bases unmatched. Germline assignment: CDR1 GTSNPN and CDR2 SVGIG (reference sequence). CDR3 sequence: CASLLGDRGRNSPLHF. CDR3 in DNA: TGTGCCTCCCTTCTGGGGGACAGGGGAAGGAATTCACCCCTCCACTTT.

The chain uses TRBV5-6 and TRBJ2-1; no clear D. V lost 4 bases and J lost 9, with 11 bases in between. This CDR3 is 12 amino acids long. Looked up from germline, CDR1 is SGHDT and CDR2 is YYEEEE. CDR3 residues: CASSHNNGEQFF. The CDR3 coding sequence is TGTGCCAGCAGCCATAATAACGGTGAGCAGTTCTTC.

This clone was counted a few times. The chain carries TRBV7-2 and TRBJ1-1; weak D call: TRBD1 (5 bases). The CDR3 is 14 residues long. The V and J ends lost 2 bases and 1 base respectively, with 8 bases between them. Germline lookup yields CDR1 SGHTA and CDR2 FQGNSA. The CDR3, as DNA: TGTGCCAGCAGCTTATATACAGGGAACACTGAAGCTTTCTTT. Translated: CASSLYTGNTEAFF.

This chain connects TRBV5-1 to TRBJ2-5; TRBD2 might be the D (6 bases). CDR3 length equals 15 residues. In germline, CDR1 is SGHRS, CDR2 YFSETQ. The V gene lost 4 bases and the J gene lost 5 bases, with 18 bases spanning the gap. CDR3: CASSPTLAIYETQYF. The CDR3 region has the DNA TGCGCCAGCAGCCCTACACTAGCTATCTATGAGACCCAGTACTTC.

This clone was counted between two and nine times. The genes are TRBV5-4 and TRBJ2-1; TRBD2 agrees at 10 bases. This CDR3 region has 14 residues. V was clipped by 4 bases and J by 7 bases; unmatched bases: 5. From germline, CDR1 is SGHNT and CDR2 YYREEE (reference sequence). CDR3 residues: CASSHGLAENEQFF. For the CDR3, the DNA is TGTGCCAGCAGCCATGGACTAGCGGAAAATGAGCAGTTCTTC. Combining the CDR3 with reference TRBV5-4 and TRBJ2-1 gives the whole variable domain ETGVTQSPTHLIKTRGQQVTLRCSSQSGHNTVSWYQQALGQGPQFIFQYYREEENGRGNFPPRFSGLQFPNYSSELNVNALELDDSALYLCASSHGLAENEQFFGPGTRLTVL.

The chain joins TRBV5-1 to TRBJ2-2, with 11 nucleotides matching TRBD1. The ends lost 3 bases at V and 4 bases at J; junction bases unmatched: 2. Germline loops: CDR1 SGHRS, CDR2 YFSETQ. The CDR3 is 15 amino acids. CDR3 sequence: CASSSGTGGTGELFF. The CDR3 DNA follows: TGCGCCAGCAGCTCCGGGACAGGGGGCACCGGGGAGCTGTTTTTT.

The rearrangement joins TRBV6-5 to TRBJ2-1; the match to TRBD1 covers 8 bases. V shed 5 bases, J shed 8 bases, and the junction held 11 bases outside the gene matches. The CDR3 contains 15 residues. Germline V gene lookup returns CDR1 MNHEY and CDR2 SVGAGI. The chain's CDR3 is CASSKGTGALDEQFF. In nucleotides, the CDR3 is TGTGCCAGCAGTAAAGGGACAGGTGCCTTGGATGAGCAGTTCTTC.

This clone turned up a few times. The chain couples TRBV19 to TRBJ2-3; D remains ambiguous. Trimming removed 8 bases at V and 1 base at J, with 10 bases between. Germline values: CDR1 LNHDA, CDR2 SQIVND (reference sequence). The CDR3 covers 13 residues. CDR3 region: CASGPVGTDTQYF. CDR3 in DNA: TGTGCCAGTGGGCCGGTGGGCACAGATACGCAGTATTTT. Full variable domain (outside the CDR3, taken from reference TRBV19 and TRBJ2-3): DGGITQSPKYLFRKEGQNVTLSCEQNLNHDAMYWYRQDPGQGLRLIYYSQIVNDFQKGDIAEGYSVSREKKESFPLTVTSAQKNPTAFYLCASGPVGTDTQYFGPGTRLTVL.

In its sample, this clone was seen once. The V and J genes are TRBV7-9 and TRBJ1-1; unclear D gene. Trimming stripped 4 bases from V and 0 bases from J, with 15 bases between. Germline CDR1 SEHNR, CDR2 FQNEAQ (reference sequence). CDR3 length: 16 amino acids. CDR3 protein: CASSSHRTTMNTEAFF. For the CDR3, the DNA is TGTGCCAGCAGCTCGCACCGGACGACAATGAACACTGAAGCTTTCTTT.

This clone was observed once. This chain joins TRBV13 and TRBJ1-2; 9 bases are a match to TRBD1. V shed 5 bases, J shed 2 bases, and the junction held 12 bases outside the gene matches. Germline CDR1 PRHDT, CDR2 FYEKMQ (reference sequence). The CDR3 runs to 17 residues. The chain's CDR3 is CASSRPGTGLLNYGYTF. Here the CDR3 DNA reads TGTGCCAGCAGCCGCCCCGGGACAGGGCTTTTGAACTATGGCTACACCTTC.

By its share, this clone is medium-sized (0.01 to 0.1%). The chain has TRBV2 and TRBJ2-3, with a tentative D call TRBD2 (5 bases). This CDR3 is built from 12 residues. V was trimmed by 6 bases and J by 4 bases, leaving 8 bases between them. Germline assignment: CDR1 SNHLY and CDR2 FYNNEI. The CDR3 sequence is CASSPSPDTQYF. As DNA, the CDR3 is TGTGCCAGCAGCCCTAGCCCAGATACGCAGTATTTT.

The J gene is TRBJ1-2, the V gene TRBV27, with D perhaps TRBD1 (6 bases). This CDR3 is 12 amino acids long. V was trimmed by 6 bases and J by 5 bases, leaving 10 bases between them. The V gene's germline CDR1 is MNHEY and CDR2 SMNVEV (reference sequence). The CDR3 is CASSATGYGYTF. In DNA form, the CDR3 reads TGTGCCAGCAGCGCCACAGGGTATGGCTACACCTTC.

The chain couples TRBV7-8 to TRBJ2-3; no clear D gene. Trimming pared 1 base from V and 11 bases from J, leaving 16 bases between. The CDR3 runs to 14 residues. Germline V gives CDR1 SGHVS, CDR2 FQNEAQ. The CDR3 protein is CASSLGFQDVKQYF. The CDR3 bases are TGTGCCAGCAGCTTAGGTTTTCAAGACGTGAAGCAGTATTTT.

A few counts support this clone. V gene TRBV7-9 combines with J gene TRBJ1-1; 7 bases fit TRBD1. CDR3 length equals 14 residues. The V segment lost 5 bases and the J segment 0 bases; nucleotides outside the gene matches: 3. The germline V gene has CDR1 SEHNR and CDR2 FQNEAQ (reference sequence). DNA for the CDR3: TGTGCCAGCAGCCTGGGACAGATGAACACTGAAGCTTTCTTT. Protein: CASSLGQMNTEAFF.

The CDR3 loop is CASSEVPNYGYTF. The DNA of the CDR3 is TGTGCCAGCTCGGAGGTACCTAACTATGGCTACACCTTC. The chain employs TRBV6-1 and TRBJ1-2; D not certain. Between the trimmed V and J ends, which lost 8 bases and 0 bases, there was a span of 10 bases. The CDR3 spans 13 residues. CDR1 and CDR2 (germline): MNHNS, SASEGT.

This clone is judged medium-sized. The chain couples TRBV5-6 to TRBJ2-1; 8 bases agree with TRBD2. Trimming removed 0 bases from V and 2 bases from J; junction bases left unmatched: 10. The germline gives CDR1 SGHDT, CDR2 YYEEEE. The CDR3 runs to 18 residues. The CDR3, as DNA: TGTGCCAGCAGCTTGGGAACCCTGCGGGGGGAAGCCTACAATGAGCAGTTCTTC. Protein product: CASSLGTLRGEAYNEQFF.

This clone was seen more than once but under ten times. The genes are TRBV2 and TRBJ1-4; D is unresolved. The V gene lost 2 bases and the J gene lost 6 bases, with 10 bases spanning the gap. This CDR3 is 14 amino acids long. CDR1 SNHLY and CDR2 FYNNEI come from the germline V gene. DNA of the CDR3: TGTGCCAGCAGTGAAAGGGCTTGGGATGAAAAACTGTTTTTT. Its translation: CASSERAWDEKLFF.

This clone was picked up a small number of times. CDR3 coding DNA: TGTGCCAGCAGTTACACAGGGGGCAACTATGGCTACACCTTC. It yields the protein CASSYTGGNYGYTF. The rearrangement joins TRBV6-6 to TRBJ1-2; 9 bases line up with TRBD1. The V and J ends lost 2 bases and 2 bases, in that order; junction bases with no gene match: 0. Germline V CDR1 and CDR2: MNHNY, SVGAGI (reference sequence). This CDR3 has 14 residues.

The V gene is TRBV11-1, the J gene TRBJ2-5; D is ambiguous. V was trimmed by 5 bases and J by 2 bases, leaving 15 bases between them. This CDR3 is built from 15 residues. Germline V gene sequence: CDR1 SGHAT, CDR2 FQDESV (reference sequence). This chain's CDR3 is CASSPQPNRQETQYF. As DNA, the CDR3 is TGTGCCAGCAGCCCCCAACCCAACAGACAAGAGACCCAGTACTTC. Looking up the rest from reference TRBV11-1 and TRBJ2-5 gives the full variable domain: EAEVAQSPRYKITEKSQAVAFWCDPISGHATLYWYRQILGQGPELLVQFQDESVVDDSQLPKDRFSAERLKGVDSTLKIQPAELGDSAMYLCASSPQPNRQETQYFGPGTRLLVL.

V gene TRBV15 combines with J gene TRBJ1-1, with D possibly being TRBD1 (6 bases). Germline CDR1 reads LNHNV; CDR2 reads YYDKDF (reference sequence). The V end was cut by 5 bases, the J end by 1 base, with 11 bases between. The CDR3 extends over 14 amino acids. The CDR3 sequence: CATSRRDKNTEAFF. CDR3 DNA: TGTGCCACCAGCCGCCGGGACAAGAACACTGAAGCTTTCTTT.

This clone was recorded only once. The V call is TRBV7-8, the J call TRBJ2-3; TRBD1 is a possible D gene (7 bases). The V gene's germline CDR1 is SGHVS and CDR2 FQNEAQ. The CDR3 sequence is 15 residues long. V shed 3 bases and J shed 3 bases, with 13 bases lying between them. This CDR3 is CASSFRGAGTDTQYF. CDR3 bases: TGTGCCAGCAGCTTCAGGGGGGCTGGGACAGATACGCAGTATTTT.